Listed here are 29 T cell receptor beta chains from one sample, sequenced in a study of CD8 T cells in ankylosing spondylitis. From the 5' RACE reads, TCRdb called clonotypes with MiXCR, one entry per CDR3 protein. Of about 280,000 distinct CDR3 sequences in the sample, 15% to 20% were seen once. The sequenced sample was blood, either unsorted or a sorted T cell fraction (not recorded which). The receptor set was obtained from a male donor with ankylosing spondylitis or in good health (not recorded which).

This clonotype was seen only a few times. V is TRBV3-1 and J is TRBJ2-3; D is ambiguous. V was clipped by 1 base and J by 0 bases, with 11 bases between them. The V gene's germline CDR1 is LGHDT and CDR2 YNNKEL (reference sequence). The CDR3 consists of 16 residues. CDR3 sequence reads: CASSQATEFSTDTQYF. In DNA, the CDR3 is TGTGCCAGCAGCCAAGCGACGGAGTTTAGCACAGATACGCAGTATTTT.

Many counts were recorded for this clonotype. The J gene is TRBJ2-7, the V gene TRBV27, with D unclear. V lost 6 bases to trimming and J lost 9 bases, with 12 bases between them. The CDR3 is 11 amino acids. CDR1 and CDR2 from the germline V gene are MNHEY and SMNVEV (reference sequence). The chain's CDR3 is CASSVENGQYV. The CDR3 DNA sequence: TGTGCCAGCAGCGTAGAGAACGGGCAGTACGTC.

This clonotype occurred a few times. The chain links TRBV4-1 to TRBJ2-1; D is unresolved. The CDR3 contains 13 residues. The V end was cut by 0 bases, the J end by 12 bases, with 12 bases between. CDR1 and CDR2 (germline): MGHRA, YSYEKL. This CDR3 is CASSQDQFLRQFF. The CDR3, as DNA: TGCGCCAGCAGCCAAGATCAATTTTTGAGGCAGTTCTTC.

There are a few counts of this clonotype. The CDR3 coding sequence is TGCAGTGCACCATTTCACGCTTCATCTAATTCACCCCTCCACTTT. Translated: CSAPFHASSNSPLHF. The gene calls are TRBV20-1 and TRBJ1-6; no clear D. V lost 6 bases, J lost 6 bases, and 18 bases lay in between. Germline values: CDR1 DFQATT, CDR2 SNEGSKA (reference sequence). This CDR3 comprises 15 residues.

V usage is TRBV5-1 and J usage is TRBJ2-6; no clear D gene. Germline V gene data show CDR1 as SGHRS and CDR2 as YFSETQ. With 4 bases removed from V and 4 bases from J, the gap between germline ends came to 15 bases. This CDR3 comprises 16 residues. The chain's CDR3 is CASSVTQASGANVLTF. CDR3 nucleotides: TGCGCCAGCAGCGTCACCCAGGCCTCCGGGGCCAACGTCCTGACTTTC.

Only a few counts were recorded for this clonotype. V and J are TRBV20-1 and TRBJ2-2; 8 nucleotides agree with TRBD1. CDR3 length: 14 residues. From germline, CDR1 is DFQATT and CDR2 SNEGSKA (reference sequence). Germline trimming cut 7 bases from V and 1 base from J; bases unmatched to any gene: 5. The CDR3 DNA follows: TGCAGTGTCAAGGACAGGGTGAACACCGGGGAGCTGTTTTTT. Protein sequence: CSVKDRVNTGELFF.

In its sample, this clonotype was seen many times. This chain joins TRBV7-6 and TRBJ1-3; 7 bases agree with TRBD1. Looked up from germline, CDR1 is SGHVS and CDR2 is FNYEAQ. The V and J ends lost 0 bases and 3 bases, in that order; junction bases with no gene match: 5. This CDR3 has 16 amino acids. CDR3: CASSLAGTARGNTIYF. The DNA for the CDR3 is TGTGCCAGCAGCTTAGCCGGGACAGCTCGTGGAAACACCATATATTTT. The whole variable domain, filled in from reference TRBV7-6 and TRBJ1-3, reads GAGVSQSPRYKVTKRGQDVALRCDPISGHVSLYWYRQALGQGPEFLTYFNYEAQQDKSGLPNDRFSAERPEGSISTLTIQRTEQRDSAMYRCASSLAGTARGNTIYFGEGSWLTVV.

A few counts support this clonotype. This chain joins TRBV5-1 and TRBJ2-2; D might be TRBD1 (6 bases). Between the trimmed V and J ends, which lost 0 bases and 4 bases, there was a span of 7 bases. The germline gives CDR1 SGHRS, CDR2 YFSETQ. The CDR3 loop spans 14 amino acids. In nucleotides, the CDR3 is TGCGCCAGCAGCTTGGACAGGGCCACCGGGGAGCTGTTTTTT. This encodes CASSLDRATGELFF. Looking up the rest from reference TRBV5-1 and TRBJ2-2 gives the full variable domain: KAGVTQTPRYLIKTRGQQVTLSCSPISGHRSVSWYQQTPGQGLQFLFEYFSETQRNKGNFPGRFSGRQFSNSRSEMNVSTLELGDSALYLCASSLDRATGELFFGEGSRLTVL.

A few counts support this clonotype. The chain couples TRBV3-1 to TRBJ2-3; perhaps TRBD2 as D (5 bases). The CDR3 length is 15 residues. Trimming took off 0 bases at V and 0 bases at J, with 7 bases between the two ends. The germline CDR1 and CDR2 sequences are LGHDT and YNNKEL (reference sequence). CDR3 amino acids: CASSQDPGSTDTQYF. The CDR3 region has the DNA TGTGCCAGCAGCCAAGATCCGGGAAGCACAGATACGCAGTATTTT.

The table lists this clonotype with a few counts. The gene calls are TRBV12-3 or TRBV12-4 and TRBJ2-5, with 7 nucleotides matching TRBD1. The CDR3 length is 13 residues. V shed 4 bases, J shed 5 bases, and the junction held 4 bases outside the gene matches. Written as DNA, the CDR3 is TGTGCCAGCAGTTGGAACAGGGGTGAGACCCAGTACTTC. It specifies CASSWNRGETQYF.

This clonotype was counted at least ten times. The V gene is TRBV20-1, the J gene TRBJ2-7; 8 nucleotides agree with TRBD2. The ends lost 6 bases at V and 3 bases at J; junction bases unmatched: 7. Germline assignment: CDR1 DFQATT and CDR2 SNEGSKA (reference sequence). The length of the CDR3 is 13 residues. This CDR3 is CSAWGLAGYEQYV. CDR3 sequence (DNA): TGCAGTGCCTGGGGGCTAGCGGGCTACGAGCAGTACGTC.

In this sample, this clonotype turned up a few times. CDR3 DNA sequence: TGCAGTGCTACGACAGGGACGTTCTATGGCTACACCTTC. Residues: CSATTGTFYGYTF. V and J are TRBV20-1 and TRBJ1-2; 7 positions agree with TRBD1. V lost 4 bases, J lost 4 bases, and 6 bases stayed unmatched. The CDR3 has 13 residues. The germline V gene has CDR1 DFQATT and CDR2 SNEGSKA (reference sequence).

V is TRBV18 and J is TRBJ1-5; 8 nucleotides align to TRBD1. After removal of 0 bases from V and 2 bases from J, the junction contained 0 bases not matched to a gene. CDR1 is KGHSH and CDR2 is LQKENI in the germline V gene. The CDR3 spans 15 residues. The CDR3 reads CASSPPGQGNQPQHF. DNA of the CDR3: TGTGCCAGCTCACCACCGGGACAGGGCAATCAGCCCCAGCATTTT.

This clonotype was seen repeatedly, ten times or more. The J gene is TRBJ2-4, the V gene TRBV12-3 or TRBV12-4; 7 nucleotides match TRBD1. The CDR3 is made up of 16 amino acids. J gave up 1 base and V 5 bases, and 8 bases lay outside the gene matches. The CDR3 region has the DNA TGTGCCAGCAGTCCGACAGGGATTGGGGCCAAAAACATTCAGTACTTC. Encoded protein: CASSPTGIGAKNIQYF.

This clonotype was detected a few times. The chain employs TRBV4-1 and TRBJ2-3, with D uncertain. Germline CDR1 and CDR2: MGHRA and YSYEKL. V was clipped by 0 bases and J by 0 bases, with 10 bases between them. The CDR3 runs to 16 residues. The CDR3, as DNA: TGCGCCAGCAGCCAAGAACGGTCCGCCAGCACAGATACGCAGTATTTT. Residues: CASSQERSASTDTQYF.

This clonotype was observed a few times. The rearrangement joins TRBV9 to TRBJ1-6, with a weak D call TRBD1 (6 bases). Trimming shortened V by 0 bases and J by 7 bases, and 17 bases separated the two germline ends. Per germline, CDR1 SGDLS and CDR2 YYNGEE. CDR3 length equals 17 residues. The CDR3 nucleotides read TGTGCCAGCAGCGTAGCTGATCGGACAGCGACGAATTCACCCCTCCACTTT. Protein product: CASSVADRTATNSPLHF.

This clonotype appeared a few times. V is TRBV5-1 and J is TRBJ1-5, with TRBD1 matching 7 bases. With 4 bases clipped from V and 7 bases from J, the junction kept 5 bases outside the gene matches. This CDR3 is built from 13 residues. Germline V gene lookup returns CDR1 SGHRS and CDR2 YFSETQ. The CDR3 coding sequence is TGCGCCAGCAGCCTGACAGGGACCCAGCCCCAGCATTTT. Protein product: CASSLTGTQPQHF.

The chain employs TRBV7-2 and TRBJ2-1, with D possibly TRBD1 on 5 matching bases. This CDR3 contains 12 residues. The V gene's germline CDR1 is SGHTA and CDR2 FQGNSA. V lost 1 base and J 8 bases, leaving 6 bases between the germline ends. CDR3 sequence (DNA): TGTGCCAGCAGCTTAGGGGGCTATGAGCAGTTCTTC. Protein sequence: CASSLGGYEQFF.

The V and J genes are TRBV3-1 and TRBJ1-1; D is uncertain. CDR3 length: 13 residues. V lost 3 bases to trimming and J lost 1 base, with 6 bases between them. The germline V gene encodes CDR1 LGHDT and CDR2 YNNKEL (reference sequence). The CDR3 loop is CASSHPSNTEAFF. DNA for the CDR3: TGTGCCAGCAGCCACCCCTCGAACACTGAAGCTTTCTTT.

The chain has TRBV5-1 and TRBJ2-5, with TRBD2 identical over 7 bases. The CDR3 sequence is 16 residues long. Germline V lookup: CDR1 SGHRS, CDR2 YFSETQ. J lost 2 bases, V lost 0 bases, and 7 bases had no gene match. For the CDR3, the DNA is TGCGCCAGCAGCTTGGTAGGTCTAGCGGTACAAGAGACCCAGTACTTC. Protein: CASSLVGLAVQETQYF.

This clonotype was counted between two and nine times. The gene calls are TRBV6-1 and TRBJ2-7; 10 bases are a match to TRBD1. The V and J ends lost 8 bases and 3 bases, in that order; junction bases with no gene match: 10. This CDR3 comprises 15 residues. Germline-derived CDR1 and CDR2 are MNHNS and SASEGT. CDR3 coding DNA: TGTGCCAGCTGCTGGGACAGGGGCCTATTCTACGAGCAGTACGTC. This gives the protein CASCWDRGLFYEQYV.

This clonotype was recorded many times. V usage is TRBV20-1 and J usage is TRBJ2-7, with TRBD1 matching over 9 bases. Germline assignment: CDR1 DFQATT and CDR2 SNEGSKA (reference sequence). This CDR3 region has 14 residues. With 1 base clipped from V and 3 bases from J, the junction kept 4 bases outside the gene matches. This CDR3 reads CSARGGQGNYEQYV. The CDR3 bases are TGCAGTGCTAGAGGGGGACAGGGAAACTACGAGCAGTACGTC.

The CDR3 region is CATSWGGGNYGYTF. The CDR3 DNA is TGTGCCACCAGCTGGGGAGGAGGAAACTATGGCTACACCTTC. The chain is built from TRBV12-3 or TRBV12-4 and TRBJ1-2; D is unresolved. The CDR3 is 14 residues long. The V and J ends lost 10 bases and 2 bases respectively, with 17 bases between them.

A word on this clonotype: A much larger clone sits a single nucleotide away, making a read error possible. V is TRBV5-1 and J is TRBJ2-5; maybe TRBD1 (5 bases). The germline V and J ends were trimmed by 4 bases and 7 bases, with 14 bases remaining between them. Per the germline V gene, CDR1 is SGHRS and CDR2 is YFSETQ. The CDR3 has 13 residues. For the CDR3, the DNA is TGCGCCAGCAGCCTAGGACAAGAAGGGACCCAGTACTTC. Protein product: CASSLGQEGTQYF. Based on the CDR3 plus reference TRBV5-1 and TRBJ2-5, the full variable domain is KAGVTQTPRYLIKTRGQQVTLSCSPISGHRSVSWYQQTPGQGLQFLFEYFSETQRNKGNFPGRFSGRQFSNSRSEMNVSTLELGDSALYLCASSLGQEGTQYFGPGTRLLVL.

The sample holds a few counts of this clonotype. This chain joins TRBV5-1 and TRBJ2-3, with TRBD2 matching over 14 bases. The CDR3 has 17 amino acids. Trimming at V came to 4 bases and at J to 2 bases, leaving 6 bases not matched to a gene. CDR1 and CDR2 (germline): SGHRS, YFSETQ. CDR3 bases: TGCGCCAGCAGCCCCTGGACTAGCGGGGGGACCACAGATACGCAGTATTTT. Amino acid sequence: CASSPWTSGGTTDTQYF.

This chain connects TRBV7-8 to TRBJ2-5, with D unclear. Trimming cost V 5 bases and J 5 bases, with 15 bases left between them. Germline V lookup: CDR1 SGHVS, CDR2 FQNEAQ. CDR3 size: 14 residues. The CDR3 sequence: CASSELTAGETQYF. CDR3 coding DNA: TGTGCCAGCAGCGAACTGACGGCTGGGGAGACCCAGTACTTC.

This clonotype has more than one count but fewer than ten. This chain links TRBV5-1 with TRBJ2-1; 7 nucleotides line up with TRBD2. The CDR3 spans 15 residues. The junction had 10 bases not matched to a gene; V was cut back by 4 bases and J by 6 bases. Looked up from germline, CDR1 is SGHRS and CDR2 is YFSETQ. The CDR3 DNA follows: TGCGCCAGCAGCCCCTTTGTGGGGGGGAGCAATGAGCAGTTCTTC. Translated, it gives CASSPFVGGSNEQFF.

V usage is TRBV7-3 and J usage is TRBJ2-5, with TRBD2 as a possible D gene (6 bases). The germline V gene encodes CDR1 SGHTA and CDR2 FQGTGA. This CDR3 comprises 15 residues. V was cut by 2 bases and J by 1 base, with 11 bases left in between. The CDR3 loop reads CASSLSWRGQETQYF. The CDR3 DNA follows: TGTGCCAGCAGCTTATCATGGCGGGGCCAAGAGACCCAGTACTTC. Using reference TRBV7-3 and TRBJ2-5 for the parts outside the CDR3, the full variable domain is GAGVSQTPSNKVTEKGKYVELRCDPISGHTALYWYRQSLGQGPEFLIYFQGTGAADDSGLPNDRFFAVRPEGSVSTLKIQRTERGDSAVYLCASSLSWRGQETQYFGPGTRLLVL.

In this sample, this clonotype turned up a few times. The DNA of the CDR3 is TGTGCCAGCACCGCCCCGACAGGGATTAAGCCCCAGCATTTT. Encoded protein: CASTAPTGIKPQHF. The genes are TRBV6-1 and TRBJ1-5, with 7 bases identical to TRBD1. The CDR3 is 14 amino acids. CDR1 is MNHNS, CDR2 SASEGT, per germline. Trimming at V came to 7 bases and at J to 8 bases, leaving 11 bases not matched to a gene.